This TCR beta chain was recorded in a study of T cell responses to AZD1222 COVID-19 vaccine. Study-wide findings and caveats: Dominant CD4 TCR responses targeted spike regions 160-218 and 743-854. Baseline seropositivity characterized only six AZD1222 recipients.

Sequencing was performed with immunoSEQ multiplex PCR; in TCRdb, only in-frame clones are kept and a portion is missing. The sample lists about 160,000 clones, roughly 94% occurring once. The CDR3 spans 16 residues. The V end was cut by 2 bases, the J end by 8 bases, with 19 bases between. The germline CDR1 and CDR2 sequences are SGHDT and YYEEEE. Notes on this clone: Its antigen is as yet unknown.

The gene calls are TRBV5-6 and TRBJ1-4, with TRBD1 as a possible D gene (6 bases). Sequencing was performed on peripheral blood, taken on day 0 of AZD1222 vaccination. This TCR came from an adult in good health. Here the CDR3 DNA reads TGTGCCAGCAGCTTTTGGTCCGGAAGGGGGACGGAAAAACTGTTTTTT. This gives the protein CASSFWSGRGTEKLFF.